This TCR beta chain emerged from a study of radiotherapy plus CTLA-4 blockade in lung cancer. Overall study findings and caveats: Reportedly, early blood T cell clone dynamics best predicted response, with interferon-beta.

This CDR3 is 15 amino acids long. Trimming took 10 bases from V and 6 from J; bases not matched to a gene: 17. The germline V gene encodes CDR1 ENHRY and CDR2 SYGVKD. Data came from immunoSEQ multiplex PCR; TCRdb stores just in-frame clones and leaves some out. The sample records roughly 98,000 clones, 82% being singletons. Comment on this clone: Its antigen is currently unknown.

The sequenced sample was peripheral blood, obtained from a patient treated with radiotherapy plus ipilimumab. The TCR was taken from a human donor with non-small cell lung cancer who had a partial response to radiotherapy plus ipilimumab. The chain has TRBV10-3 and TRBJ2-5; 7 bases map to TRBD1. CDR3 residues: CATESDRAGGKTQYF. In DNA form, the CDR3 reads TGTGCCACCGAGTCTGACAGGGCGGGTGGAAAGACCCAGTACTTC.